Listed below are T cell receptor beta chains from one sample, sequenced in a study of cytotoxic CD8 clonotypes in ibrutinib-treated CLL. Only in-frame clones appear in the TCRdb table, and some are missing; sequencing was by immunoSEQ multiplex PCR. This sample yields roughly 180,000 clones, of which under 90% are seen a single time; about 4.6% belongs to the top ten. The starting material was PBMCs, obtained after 24 months of ibrutinib treatment. Every receptor here comes from a human donor with chronic lymphocytic leukemia. The CDR3 runs from the conserved cysteine through the conserved F or W. A D gene is named only where the DNA matches it firmly. Some rows have no size entry. The others give once, few or many, or a class for an expanded clone.

clone_size d_call v_call cdr3_aa
few - TRBV30 CAWSRSLNQPQHF
- - TRBV6-5 CASSYGGAGYEQFF
- - TRBV29-1 CSVEADEKLFF
- - TRBV7-2 CASSLSPTAGANVLTF
- TRBD1 TRBV6-5 CASRATGVSNQPQHF
- - TRBV4-2 CASSGGTSPYEQYF
- - TRBV11-3 CASSLGDSYANEKLFF
once - TRBV30 CAWSVQRGQLNYGYTF
- TRBD1 TRBV7-9 CASSLAPRGLAEAFF
- - TRBV6-5 CASSGSGLAQIRSIF
- - TRBV9 CASSEASGTLTGELFF
- TRBD1 TRBV18 CASSPQGAGYEQYF
- - TRBV6-1 CASSETWGETQYF
once TRBD1 TRBV5-1 CASSPRTGGMDTEAFF
- - TRBV7-2 CASSLVSGGGNQPQHF
- - TRBV18 CASSPLENTEAFF